This T cell receptor beta chain derives from a study of cytomegalovirus exposure and HLA in healthy donors. TCRdb's copy holds only in-frame clones and misses some; the assay was immunoSEQ multiplex PCR. The table records under 95,000 clones, approximately 90% of them present only once. Sequencing was done on a sample of PBMCs. This receptor was obtained from a man aged 25 to 40 in good health and CMV-seronegative.

The CDR3 reads CASEPGTGVLVETQYF. Written as DNA, the CDR3 is TGTGCCAGCGAACCCGGGACAGGGGTATTGGTGGAGACCCAGTACTTC. The chain has TRBV2 and TRBJ2-5, with 10 bases identical to TRBD1. There are 16 residues in the CDR3. V lost 8 bases and J lost 5; bases outside the gene matches: 14. Germline CDR1 is SNHLY and CDR2 is FYNNEI.